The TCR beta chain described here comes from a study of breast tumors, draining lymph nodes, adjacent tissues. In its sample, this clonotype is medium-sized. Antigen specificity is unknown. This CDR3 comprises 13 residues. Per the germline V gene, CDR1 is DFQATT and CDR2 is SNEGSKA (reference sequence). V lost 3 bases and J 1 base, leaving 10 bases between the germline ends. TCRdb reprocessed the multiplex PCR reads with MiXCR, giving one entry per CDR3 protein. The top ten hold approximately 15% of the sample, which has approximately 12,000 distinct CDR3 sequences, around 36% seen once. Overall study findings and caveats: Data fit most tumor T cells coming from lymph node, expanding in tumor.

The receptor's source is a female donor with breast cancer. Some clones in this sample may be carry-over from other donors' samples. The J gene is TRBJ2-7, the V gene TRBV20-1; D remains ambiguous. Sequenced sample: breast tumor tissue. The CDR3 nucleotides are TGCAGTGCTAGCATATGGATGTCCTACGAGCAGTACTTC. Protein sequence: CSASIWMSYEQYF.